This is a list of T cell receptor beta chains from one sample in a study of T-cell reconstitution after alpha-beta-depleted transplantation in children. TCRdb re-derived calls from the PCR reads in MiXCR, one entry per CDR3 protein. The sample lists 150,000 to 200,000 distinct CDR3 sequences, more than 12% occurring once. The material was PBMCs from the stem cell graft donor, obtained from the stem cell graft. The receptors stem from a human donor who donated a stem cell graft to a child with acute lymphoblastic leukemia. The CDR3 runs from the conserved cysteine through the conserved F or W. D genes are given only for firm matches. Not every row has a clone size; where given, it reads once, few, many or a size class.

TRBJ2-1 TRBV10-1 many . TGCGCCAGCAGAAAGGGTGATTTGGGTGAGCAGTTCTTC CASRKGDLGEQFF
TRBJ2-7 TRBV3-1 many TRBD2 TGTGCCAGCAGCCCCGCTGGACTAGCGGGAGTACAGCAGTACTTC CASSPAGLAGVQQYF
TRBJ2-6 TRBV11-1 few TRBD1 TGTGCCAGCAGCCCTCGACAGGGGGCATTGACGGGGGCCAACGTCCTGACTTTC CASSPRQGALTGANVLTF
TRBJ1-2 TRBV19 many . TGTGCCAGTTCCGGACATATCGAAGGGGGCTACACCTTC CASSGHIEGGYTF
TRBJ2-1 TRBV10-3 many . TGTGCCATCAGTGGTAGACATGAGCAGTTCTTC CAISGRHEQFF
TRBJ2-5 TRBV6-5 many TRBD2 TGTGCCAGCAGTTCAGGACTAGCGGGAGATTCCCAAGAGACCCAGTACTTC CASSSGLAGDSQETQYF
TRBJ2-7 TRBV29-1 many . TGCAGCGTTGTGGAAGGGACCTACGAGCAGTACTTC CSVVEGTYEQYF
TRBJ2-1 TRBV7-8 many TRBD1 TGTGCCAGCAGCTTGGGCGACAGGGCCTCCTACAATGAGCAGTTCTTC CASSLGDRASYNEQFF
TRBJ1-1 TRBV29-1 . . TGCAGCGTGGTGACAGGAATGAACACTGAAGCTTTCTTT CSVVTGMNTEAFF
TRBJ1-3 TRBV7-8 many . TGTGCCAGCATGGAAGTACCCCGACCTGGAAACACCATATATTTT CASMEVPRPGNTIYF
TRBJ2-1 TRBV10-3 many TRBD2 TGTGCCAGTAAGACTAGCCCCTACAATGAGCAGTTCTTC CASKTSPYNEQFF
TRBJ2-2 TRBV20-1 many TRBD2 TGCAGTGCTAGTTTTGGCGGGAGGACCCGCACCGGGGAGCTGTTTTTT CSASFGGRTRTGELFF
TRBJ2-5 TRBV20-1 many TRBD1 TGCAGTGCTAGTTGGGACAGGGTAGAGACCCAGTACTTC CSASWDRVETQYF
TRBJ2-7 TRBV12-3/TRBV12-4 many TRBD2 TGTGCCAGCAGTTTAGGCCTAGCGGCCTCCTACGAGCAGTACTTC CASSLGLAASYEQYF
TRBJ1-5 TRBV5-1 many TRBD1 TGCGCCAGCAGCTTGGACGGGACAGGGGATCAGCCCCAGCATTTT CASSLDGTGDQPQHF
TRBJ2-1 TRBV12-3/TRBV12-4 many . TGTGCCAGCACTTTTTGGACCAACTCACGCAATGAGCAGTTCTTC CASTFWTNSRNEQFF
TRBJ2-7 TRBV6-1 many TRBD1 TGTGCCAGCCTGAGGGACAGGGCTTTGGGCGAGCAGTACTTC CASLRDRALGEQYF
TRBJ2-2 TRBV5-1 many TRBD2 TGCGCCAGCAGCTTAAGCGGGAGGAACACCGGGGAGCTGTTTTTT CASSLSGRNTGELFF
TRBJ1-5 TRBV12-3/TRBV12-4 many TRBD1 TGCGCCAGCAGCCCCGGACAGGGTAATCAGCCCCAGCATTTT CASSPGQGNQPQHF
TRBJ2-7 TRBV4-1 . . TGCGCCAGCAGCCAGATGACGGGGGCAGACGAGCAGTACTTC CASSQMTGADEQYF
TRBJ2-3 TRBV5-5 many . TGTGCCAGCAGCCAAATCTGGTTGGGCACAGATACGCAGTATTTT CASSQIWLGTDTQYF
TRBJ2-2 TRBV11-3 . . TGTGCCAGCAGCTTTAGGGGCCCGAACACCGGGGAGCTGTTTTTT CASSFRGPNTGELFF
TRBJ1-5 TRBV12-3/TRBV12-4 few . TGTGCCAGCAGTCACCTGGGGGGGGCGAGTCAGCCCCAGCATTTT CASSHLGGASQPQHF
TRBJ2-1 TRBV12-3/TRBV12-4 many . TGTGCCAGTACCCCGGGAGTTCAATACAATGAGCAGTTCTTC CASTPGVQYNEQFF
TRBJ2-4 TRBV7-8 . . TGTGCCAGCAGCTGGCGGGTCGACTCAGGTTCTCTAGCCAAAAACATTCAGTACTTC CASSWRVDSGSLAKNIQYF
TRBJ2-3 TRBV12-3/TRBV12-4 few TRBD2 TGTGCCAGCAGTCCCCAGACTAGCGGCCGGGATACGCAGTATTTT CASSPQTSGRDTQYF
TRBJ1-1 TRBV5-1 many . TGCGCCAGCAGGTCCTCGGACAGCACTGAAGCTTTCTTT CASRSSDSTEAFF
TRBJ2-6 TRBV3-1 few . TGTGCCAGCAGCCCCCAGGTCTCTGGGGCCAACGTCCTGCCTTTC CASSPQVSGANVLPF
TRBJ2-3 TRBV20-1 many . TGCAGTGCTATAAAGGGTGCCGATACGCAGTATTTT CSAIKGADTQYF
TRBJ1-1 TRBV5-1 . TRBD1 TGCGCCAGCAGCTTGGGGGGACAGGGAAGGGACCAAGCTTTCTTT CASSLGGQGRDQAFF
TRBJ2-7 TRBV6-5 many . TGTGCCAGCAGCACAGGGCCCGAGCAGTACTTC CASSTGPEQYF
TRBJ1-3 TRBV7-9 many . TGTGCCAGCAGCCCTCCATTCCGGGAAGGAAACACCATATATTTT CASSPPFREGNTIYF
TRBJ2-2 TRBV7-2 few . TGTGCCAGCAGCTTAGGATGGGCCCTATCCACCGGGGAGCTGTTTTTT CASSLGWALSTGELFF
TRBJ1-1 TRBV10-1 many . TGCGCCAGCAGTGAGTCGAACAGGCGTGAAGCTTTCTTT CASSESNRREAFF
TRBJ1-3 TRBV10-3 many . TGTGCCATCAGTGAGTCGGTCCTCTCTGGAAACACCATATATTTT CAISESVLSGNTIYF
TRBJ2-1 TRBV9 many . TGTGCCACCTCCCGGGAATTGGCCTACAATGAGCAGTTCTTC CATSRELAYNEQFF
TRBJ2-1 TRBV5-1 many TRBD2 TGCGCCAGCAGCGGGGGGGAGATCTCCTACAATGAGCAGTTCTTC CASSGGEISYNEQFF
TRBJ1-1 TRBV6-1 many . TGTGCCAGCAACAATTGGGAACATACTTTCTTT CASNNWEHTFF
TRBJ2-5 TRBV28 many . TGTGCCAGCAGCCGACCTAGCGAACAAGAGACCCAGTACTTC CASSRPSEQETQYF
TRBJ1-2 TRBV29-1 many TRBD1 TGCAGCGTTGATCCAGGACAGGTCTGGGATGGCTACACCTTC CSVDPGQVWDGYTF
TRBJ2-3 TRBV28 many TRBD1 TGTGCCAGCAGTACCTGGACAGGGGTTGGATCAGATACGCAGTATTTT CASSTWTGVGSDTQYF
TRBJ1-5 TRBV4-2 many . TGTGCCAGCAGCCAAGATTCCCCTAAAAGGGATCAGCCCCAGCATTTT CASSQDSPKRDQPQHF
TRBJ2-1 TRBV20-1 many . TGCAGTGCTGGAATAGCAGTTGAGCAGTTCTTC CSAGIAVEQFF
TRBJ1-5 TRBV20-1 many TRBD1 TGCAGTGCTATACAGGGGCCGGATCAGCCCCAGCATTTT CSAIQGPDQPQHF
TRBJ2-5 TRBV20-1 many TRBD1 TGCGGCGGGTCTGACAGGGGGAGGCAAGAGACCCAGTACTTC CGGSDRGRQETQYF
TRBJ2-2 TRBV20-1 many . TGCAGTGCTCTTGACAGCGGGCACACCGGGGAGCTGTTTTTT CSALDSGHTGELFF
TRBJ2-5 TRBV11-3 many . TGTGCCAGCAGTAGGGGTTTAGAGACCCAGTACTTC CASSRGLETQYF
TRBJ2-2 TRBV12-3/TRBV12-4 many TRBD1 TGTGCCAGCAGTCCTGGACAGGCCACCGGGGAGCTGTTTTTT CASSPGQATGELFF
TRBJ1-6 TRBV2 . . TGTGCCAGCAGTGCCCGCCGGGACTTCTATAATTCACCCCTCCACTTT CASSARRDFYNSPLHF
TRBJ1-1 TRBV20-1 . . TGCAGTGCTCGGGACTTCGCCACCATGAACACTGAAGCTTTCTTT CSARDFATMNTEAFF
TRBJ2-7 TRBV5-6 many . TGTGCCAGCAGCTTGCACAGATCCTACGAGCAGTACTTC CASSLHRSYEQYF
TRBJ2-1 TRBV7-2 few TRBD2 TGTGCCAGCAGCCCCCTTCCCGGGACTAGCGGGAGGGCCGATGAGCAGTTCTTC CASSPLPGTSGRADEQFF
TRBJ2-7 TRBV11-1 many . TGTGCCAGCAGCCACAACCCAGAAGGGGGAGAGAACGAGCAGTACTTC CASSHNPEGGENEQYF
TRBJ2-1 TRBV3-1 . . TGTGCCTGCTGCCAGACAGGCGATACCTACAATGAGCAGTTCTTC CACCQTGDTYNEQFF